This TCR beta chain derives from a study of T cell repertoires in aging, cancer and after chemotherapy. General study results and limits: Compared with age-matched healthy donors, untreated hematological or solid cancer patients showed higher blood TCR clonality. Loss of evenness, beyond lost richness, contributed to age-related TCR diversity decline in cancer patients.

V was pared by 4 bases and J by 5 bases, with 9 bases between. This CDR3 is built from 11 residues. Germline assignment: CDR1 SQVTM and CDR2 ANQGSEA. As regards this clonotype: Its antigen is not identified.

Amplification of TCR beta used genomic DNA extracted from peripheral blood. Rearranged V-D-J TRB sequences were amplified with a mixed TRB-A/B primer pool. TCRdb independently ran MiXCR on the multiplex PCR reads; one entry per CDR3 protein. Among about 480 distinct CDR3 sequences listed, around 36% were seen once. The sequenced material came from blood. This clonotype originated in a human donor with a solid tumor. The chain employs TRBV29-1 and TRBJ2-7; D not certain. The CDR3 DNA follows: TGCAGCGTTGCGGGTTTTAACGAGCAGTACTTC. This translates into CSVAGFNEQYF.